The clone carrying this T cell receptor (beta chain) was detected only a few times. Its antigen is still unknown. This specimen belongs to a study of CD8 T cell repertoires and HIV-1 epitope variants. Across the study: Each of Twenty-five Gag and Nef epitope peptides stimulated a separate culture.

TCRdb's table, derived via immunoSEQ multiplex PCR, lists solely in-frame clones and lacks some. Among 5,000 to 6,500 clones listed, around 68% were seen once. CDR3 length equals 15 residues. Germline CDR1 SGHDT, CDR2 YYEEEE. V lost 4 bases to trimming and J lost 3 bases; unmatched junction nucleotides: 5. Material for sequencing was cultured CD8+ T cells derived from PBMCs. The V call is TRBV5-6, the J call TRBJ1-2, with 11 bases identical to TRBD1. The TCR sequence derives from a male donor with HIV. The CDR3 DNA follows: TGTGCCAGCAGCCCGGGACAGGGGGTCGACTATGGCTACACCTTC. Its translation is CASSPGQGVDYGYTF.